The T cell receptor beta chain described here comes from a study of PD-L1 blockade in urothelial cancer. The wider study: Earlier, patients had received 0 to 3 chemotherapy regimens. A median of roughly 150,000 T cells was found in the blood samples.

Time point defined: pretreatment peripheral blood. Profiled with immunoSEQ multiplex PCR; TCRdb holds only in-frame clones, not every one. Among about 95,000 clones, roughly 87% were seen once, and the ten largest hold roughly 2%. The CDR3 covers 15 residues. In germline, CDR1 is SGHAT, CDR2 FQNNGV. V was shortened by 4 bases and J by 0 bases, with 9 bases between the two germline ends. The sequence came from a man aged 55 to 70 with urothelial cancer. V usage is TRBV11-2 and J usage is TRBJ2-2; D is unresolved. The sample in question was PBMCs, obtained around atezolizumab (anti-PD-L1) treatment. This CDR3 reads CASSYSGPNTGELFF. CDR3 coding DNA: TGTGCCAGCAGCTACAGTGGCCCGAACACCGGGGAGCTGTTTTTT.